This TCR beta chain was found in a study of cytomegalovirus exposure and HLA in healthy donors. Germline V CDR1 and CDR2: MDHEN, SYDVKM. Deletions cut 6 bases from V and 3 bases from J, with 9 bases between. The CDR3 has 12 amino acids. This clone was seen only a few times. PCR was performed using 60 Vbeta and 13 Jbeta primers. Authors' processing steps: A follow-up analysis tallied 60 million to 85 million unique TCR beta chains, 8.5 million to 14 million shared. The protocol was immunoSEQ multiplex PCR, while the TCRdb copy is restricted to in-frame clones and leaves out a portion. The DNA was the basis for D and trimming; V, J and clone size are from that table. The data contain roughly 120,000 clones, 80% of them singletons.

The sample comprised PBMCs. The V and J genes are TRBV28 and TRBJ2-7; D call uncertain. This TCR was recovered from a man younger than 40 in good health and CMV-seronegative. For the CDR3, the DNA is TGTGCCAGCAGCCTCCCGGGCTACGAGCAGTACTTC. Translated, it gives CASSLPGYEQYF.